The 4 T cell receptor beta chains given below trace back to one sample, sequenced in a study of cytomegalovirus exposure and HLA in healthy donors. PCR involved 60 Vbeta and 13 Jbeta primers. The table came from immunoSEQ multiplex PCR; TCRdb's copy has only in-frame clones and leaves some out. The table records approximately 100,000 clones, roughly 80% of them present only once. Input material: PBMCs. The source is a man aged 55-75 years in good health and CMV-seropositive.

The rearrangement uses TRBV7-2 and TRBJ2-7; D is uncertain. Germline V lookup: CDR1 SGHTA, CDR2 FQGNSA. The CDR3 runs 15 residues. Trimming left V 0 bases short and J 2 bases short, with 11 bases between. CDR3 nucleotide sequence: TGTGCCAGCAGCTTAGCCCGAGACACTCCCTACGAGCAGTACTTC. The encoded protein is CASSLARDTPYEQYF.

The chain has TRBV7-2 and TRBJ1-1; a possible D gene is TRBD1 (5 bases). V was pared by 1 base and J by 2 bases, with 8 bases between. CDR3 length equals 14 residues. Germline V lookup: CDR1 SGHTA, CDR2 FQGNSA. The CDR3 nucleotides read TGTGCCAGCAGCTTAGAGGGGCTCAACACTGAAGCTTTCTTT. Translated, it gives CASSLEGLNTEAFF.

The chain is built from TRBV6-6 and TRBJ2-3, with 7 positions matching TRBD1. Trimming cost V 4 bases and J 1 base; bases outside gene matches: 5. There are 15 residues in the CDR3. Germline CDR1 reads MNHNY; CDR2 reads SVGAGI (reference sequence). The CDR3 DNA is TGTGCCAGCAGTTCGTCGACAGGGCGCACAGATACGCAGTATTTT. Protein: CASSSSTGRTDTQYF.

The CDR3 reads CASSFPGDTQYF. DNA for the CDR3: TGTGCCAGCAGTTTCCCGGGGGATACGCAGTATTTT. V is TRBV6-5 and J is TRBJ2-3; D is perhaps TRBD2 (5 bases). This CDR3 region has 12 residues. CDR1 and CDR2 from the germline V gene are MNHEY and SVGAGI. Trimming shortened V by 4 bases and J by 6 bases, and 8 bases separated the two germline ends.